This T cell receptor (beta chain) originates from a study of beta chain features in type 1 diabetes. Findings and caveats of the study: More deletions and fewer insertions at VDJ junctions were found in patients with type 1 diabetes.

Concerning this clone: Its specificity is not known.

Every bit of the isolated RNA underwent reverse transcription, so sequencing read expressed TCRB transcripts. The table came from immunoSEQ multiplex PCR; TCRdb's copy has only in-frame clones and leaves some out. The sample contains about 130,000 clones, around a tenth of which appear only once. One heparinised blood draw, averaging about 120 mL, came from each donor. Each sorted population was over 98% pure. This CDR3 contains 18 residues. CDR1 and CDR2 (germline): SGHTA, FQGNSA. Trimming cost V 1 base and J 3 bases; bases outside gene matches: 12. The TCR originated in a man aged 18 to 29 in good health. The rearrangement joins TRBV7-2 to TRBJ2-3, with 8 bases fitting TRBD2. Sequenced material: central memory CD4+ T cells from blood. The CDR3 spells CASSLGLYRGGLTDTQYF. CDR3 bases: TGTGCCAGCAGCTTAGGACTCTACCGGGGGGGGCTAACAGATACGCAGTATTTT.